The clone carrying this T cell receptor (beta chain) was seen only a few times. The sample is drawn from a study of cytomegalovirus exposure and HLA in healthy donors. Primers: 60 Vbeta forward and 13 Jbeta reverse. Assay used: immunoSEQ multiplex PCR; TCRdb lists only in-frame clones, some missing. In the table there are 100,000 to 120,000 clones, roughly 15% of which are singletons. The trim removed 3 bases at V and 2 bases at J, leaving 7 bases unmatched. There are 16 residues in the CDR3. The germline CDR1 and CDR2 sequences are MNHEY and SMNVEV (reference sequence). The chain joins TRBV27 to TRBJ2-7; 10 bases fit TRBD1. This TCR came from a female donor in good health and CMV-seronegative. Material for sequencing was PBMCs. For the CDR3, the DNA is TGTGCCAGCAGTTTCCTCCGGGACAGGGGTCCCTACGAGCAGTACTTC. Translated, it gives CASSFLRDRGPYEQYF.